Included here is one TCR beta chain sequence, with context. These data come from a study of blood T cell repertoires in COVID-19. Here immunoSEQ multiplex PCR was the method, and the copy in TCRdb shows in-frame clones only, minus some. The sample lists 60,000 or so clones, 80% to 90% seen once, with around 1.6% in the top ten. The sample was peripheral blood. This receptor was identified in a man between 60 and 75 years old with acute or convalescent COVID-19.

This chain's CDR3 is CASSEKQGKEQTQYF. The CDR3, as DNA: TGTGCCAGCAGTGAGAAGCAAGGAAAGGAGCAGACCCAGTACTTC. V and J are TRBV25-1 and TRBJ2-5; no definite D call. V gave up 3 bases and J gave up 6 bases, with 17 bases separating them. CDR1 and CDR2 from the germline V gene are MGHDK and SYGVNS. The CDR3 extends over 15 amino acids.